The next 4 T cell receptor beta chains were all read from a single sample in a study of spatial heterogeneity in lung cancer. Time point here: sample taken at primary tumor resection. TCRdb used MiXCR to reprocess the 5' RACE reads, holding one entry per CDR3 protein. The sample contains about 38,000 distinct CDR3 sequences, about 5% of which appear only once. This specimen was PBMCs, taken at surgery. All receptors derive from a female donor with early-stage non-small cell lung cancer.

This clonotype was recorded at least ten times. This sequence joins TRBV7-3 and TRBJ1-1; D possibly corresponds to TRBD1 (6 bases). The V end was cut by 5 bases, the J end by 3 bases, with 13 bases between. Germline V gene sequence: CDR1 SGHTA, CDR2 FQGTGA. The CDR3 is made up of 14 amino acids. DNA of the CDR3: TGTGCCAGCAGCGCTCTTTCAGGGGACACTGAAGCTTTCTTT. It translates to CASSALSGDTEAFF.

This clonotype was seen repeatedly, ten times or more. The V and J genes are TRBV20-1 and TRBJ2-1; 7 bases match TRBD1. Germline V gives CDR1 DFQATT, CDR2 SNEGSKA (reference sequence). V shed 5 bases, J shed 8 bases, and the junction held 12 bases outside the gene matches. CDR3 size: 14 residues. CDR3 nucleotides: TGCAGTGCTCGGGACAGTCTTTGGAATCATGAGCAGTTCTTC. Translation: CSARDSLWNHEQFF.

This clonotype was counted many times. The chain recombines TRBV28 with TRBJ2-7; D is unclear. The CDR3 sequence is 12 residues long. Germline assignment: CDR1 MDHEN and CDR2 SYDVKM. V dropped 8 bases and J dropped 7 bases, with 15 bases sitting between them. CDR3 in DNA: TGTGCCAGCGCGGCGATTCGTCGGGAGCAGTACTTC. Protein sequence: CASAAIRREQYF.

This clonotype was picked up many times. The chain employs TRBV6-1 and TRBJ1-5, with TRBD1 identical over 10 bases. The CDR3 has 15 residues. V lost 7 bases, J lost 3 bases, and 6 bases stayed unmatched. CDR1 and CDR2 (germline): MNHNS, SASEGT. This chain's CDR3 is CASNSGTGANQPQHF. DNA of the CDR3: TGTGCCAGCAACTCGGGGACAGGGGCCAATCAGCCCCAGCATTTT.